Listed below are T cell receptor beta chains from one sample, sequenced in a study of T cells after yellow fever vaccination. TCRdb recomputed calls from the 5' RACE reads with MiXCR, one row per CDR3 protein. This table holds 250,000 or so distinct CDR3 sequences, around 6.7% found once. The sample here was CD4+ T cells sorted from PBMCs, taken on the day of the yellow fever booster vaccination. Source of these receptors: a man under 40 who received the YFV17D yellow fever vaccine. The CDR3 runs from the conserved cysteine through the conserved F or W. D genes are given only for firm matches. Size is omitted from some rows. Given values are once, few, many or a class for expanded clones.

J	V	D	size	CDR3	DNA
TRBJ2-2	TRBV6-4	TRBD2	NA	CASSKSGSTDTGELFF	TGTGCCAGCAGTAAAAGCGGGAGTACCGACACCGGGGAGCTGTTTTTT
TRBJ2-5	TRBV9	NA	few	CASSVNREETQYF	TGTGCCAGCAGCGTAAACAGGGAAGAGACCCAGTACTTC
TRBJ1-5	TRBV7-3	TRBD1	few	CASSHRQGETQHF	TGTGCCAGCAGCCACAGACAGGGTGAGACCCAGCATTTT
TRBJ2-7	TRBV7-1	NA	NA	CASSPGWSSYEQYF	TGTGCCAGCAGCCCCGGCTGGAGCTCCTACGAGCAGTACTTC
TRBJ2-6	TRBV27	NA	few	CASRDPGRVLTF	TGTGCCAGCAGGGATCCGGGACGCGTCCTGACTTTC
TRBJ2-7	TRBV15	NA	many	CATSREQESYEQYF	TGTGCCACCAGCAGAGAACAAGAATCCTACGAGCAGTACTTC
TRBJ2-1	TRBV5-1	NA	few	CASSGGPYNEQFF	TGCGCCAGCAGCGGTGGGCCTTACAATGAGCAGTTCTTC
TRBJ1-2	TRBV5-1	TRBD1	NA	CASSPRNRGEGYGYTF	TGCGCCAGCAGCCCAAGGAACAGGGGGGAAGGATATGGCTACACCTTC
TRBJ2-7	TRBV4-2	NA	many	CASSQAIGVDEQYF	TGTGCCAGCAGCCAAGCGATAGGAGTAGACGAGCAGTACTTC
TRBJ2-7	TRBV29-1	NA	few	CSVLTESYEQYF	TGCAGCGTTCTTACGGAGAGTTACGAGCAGTACTTC
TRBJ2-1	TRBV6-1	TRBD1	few	CAMGVRGHEQFF	TGTGCCATGGGCGTAAGGGGGCATGAGCAGTTCTTC
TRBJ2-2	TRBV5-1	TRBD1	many	CASSWTGSAGELFF	TGCGCCAGCAGCTGGACAGGGTCGGCCGGGGAGCTGTTTTTT
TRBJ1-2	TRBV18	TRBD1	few	CASSRPGQGVYGYTF	TGTGCCAGCTCAAGACCGGGACAGGGCGTATATGGCTACACCTTC
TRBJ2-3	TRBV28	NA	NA	CASRGASGGTDTQYF	TGTGCCAGCAGGGGGGCAAGCGGGGGCACAGATACGCAGTATTTT
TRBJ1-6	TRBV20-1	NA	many	CSASQGGNSPLHF	TGCAGTGCTAGTCAAGGGGGGAATTCACCCCTCCACTTT
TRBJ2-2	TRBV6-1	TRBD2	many	CASRVAGGPSGELFF	TGTGCCAGCAGAGTAGCGGGAGGGCCGTCCGGGGAGCTGTTTTTT
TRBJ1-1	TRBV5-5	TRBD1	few	CASSLGGAQGAYTEAFF	TGTGCCAGCAGCTTGGGGGGCGCACAGGGGGCGTACACTGAAGCTTTCTTT
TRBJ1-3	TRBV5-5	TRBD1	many	CASSAEWQGAVSGNTIYF	TGTGCCAGCAGCGCAGAGTGGCAGGGGGCCGTCTCTGGAAACACCATATATTTT
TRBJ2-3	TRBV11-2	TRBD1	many	CASSLKPWFGTGYNTDTQYF	TGTGCCAGCAGCTTAAAGCCGTGGTTCGGGACAGGGTACAACACAGATACGCAGTATTTT
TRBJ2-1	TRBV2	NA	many	CASSPERNNEQFF	TGTGCCAGCAGTCCCGAAAGAAACAATGAGCAGTTCTTC
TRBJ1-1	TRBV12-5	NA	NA	CASGSGRTARNTEAFF	TGTGCTAGTGGTTCAGGACGGACAGCGCGGAACACTGAAGCTTTCTTT
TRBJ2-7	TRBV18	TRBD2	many	CASSPEGLAGSEQYF	TGTGCCAGCTCTCCCGAGGGACTAGCGGGATCCGAGCAGTACTTC
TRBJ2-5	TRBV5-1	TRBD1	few	CASSWGTGAKETQYF	TGCGCCAGCAGCTGGGGGACAGGGGCAAAAGAGACCCAGTACTTC
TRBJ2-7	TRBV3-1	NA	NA	CASSQGWGPSYEQYF	TGTGCCAGCAGCCAAGGTTGGGGGCCCTCCTACGAGCAGTACTTC
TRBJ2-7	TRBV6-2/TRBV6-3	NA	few	CASGQTSYEQYF	TGTGCCAGTGGACAGACCTCCTACGAGCAGTACTTC
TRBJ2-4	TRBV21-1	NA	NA	CASRSIPRNIQYF	TGTGCCAGCAGGTCCATCCCAAGAAACATTCAGTACTTC
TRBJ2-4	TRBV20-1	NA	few	CSARPSGTGIQYF	TGCAGTGCTAGGCCATCCGGGACGGGCATTCAGTACTTC
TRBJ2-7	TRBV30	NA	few	CAWSVPRLSYEQYF	TGTGCCTGGAGTGTACCCCGCCTCTCCTACGAGCAGTACTTC
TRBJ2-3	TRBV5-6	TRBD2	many	CASSLFSGGTDTQYF	TGTGCCAGCAGCTTATTCTCGGGAGGGACAGATACGCAGTATTTT
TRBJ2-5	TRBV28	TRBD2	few	CASSGTTRETQYF	TGTGCCAGCAGTGGGACTACCCGAGAGACCCAGTACTTC
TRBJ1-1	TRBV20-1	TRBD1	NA	CSAAGQGNTEAFF	TGCAGTGCTGCGGGACAGGGGAACACTGAAGCTTTCTTT
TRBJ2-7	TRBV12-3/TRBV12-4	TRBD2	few	CASSLTGRTHEQYF	TGTGCCAGCAGTTTAACCGGGAGGACCCACGAGCAGTACTTC
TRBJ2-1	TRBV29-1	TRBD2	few	CSVEDWAGGPGRSLNEQFF	TGCAGCGTTGAAGACTGGGCGGGAGGGCCTGGGCGATCCCTCAATGAGCAGTTCTTC
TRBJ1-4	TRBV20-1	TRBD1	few	CSASGTATNEKLFF	TGCAGTGCTAGTGGGACAGCAACTAATGAAAAACTGTTTTTT